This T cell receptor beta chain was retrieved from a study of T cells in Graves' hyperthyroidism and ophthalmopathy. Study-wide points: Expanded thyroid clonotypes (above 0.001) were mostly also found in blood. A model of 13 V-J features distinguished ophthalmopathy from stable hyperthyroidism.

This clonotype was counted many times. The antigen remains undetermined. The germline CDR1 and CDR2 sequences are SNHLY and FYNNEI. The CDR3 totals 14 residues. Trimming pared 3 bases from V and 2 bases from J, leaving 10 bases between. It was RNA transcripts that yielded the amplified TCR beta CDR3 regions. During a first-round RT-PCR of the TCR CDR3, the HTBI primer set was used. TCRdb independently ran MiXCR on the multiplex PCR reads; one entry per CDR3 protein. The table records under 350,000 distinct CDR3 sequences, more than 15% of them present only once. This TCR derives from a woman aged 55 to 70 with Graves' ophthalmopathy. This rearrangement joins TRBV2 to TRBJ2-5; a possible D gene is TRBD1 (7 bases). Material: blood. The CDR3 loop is CASSEQGGQETQYF. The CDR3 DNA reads TGTGCCAGCAGTGAGCAGGGGGGTCAAGAGACCCAGTACTTC.